This paragraph reports one T cell receptor (beta chain). Its antigen is unknown. It has no much larger one-base neighbor in the sample; base qualities were not kept. From each donor, a single peripheral blood sample of about 100 mL on average was drawn into heparinised tubes. A BD FACSAria II and a panel including CD45RO, CCR7, CD25, CD127, CD95 and CD27 were used to sort naive, central memory, regulatory and stem cell-like memory CD4+ T cells. A purity above 95% was achieved for all sorted populations. PBMCs were isolated right away by Lymphoprep density gradient centrifugation and were stained directly, without culture. To minimize batch effects, samples were stained and sorted in pairs, one healthy donor with one patient per experiment. Reading from cysteine to phenylalanine, the CDR3 counts 16 amino acids. The only DNA kept is the CDR3, 48 bases in frame from the first base. For this chain, trimming is 1 base at the V end and 2 bases at the J end, and the number of junction bases without a gene match is 2. The CDR1 and CDR2 encoded by the germline V gene are LGHNA and YNFKEQ.

These data are taken from a study of beta chain features in type 1 diabetes (dated by TCRdb to 2017 to 2018). Describing the broader study: Patients and healthy donors did not differ in mean age, gender distribution, total cell number or subset yield. Across all samples, fewer than 130 million sorted cells were examined, and cell number per subset correlated strongly with RNA yield. In the study, recently diagnosed type 1 diabetes patients and matched healthy donors were compared on the TCRB repertoires of their sorted circulating CD4+ T cell subsets. Whereas all 30 or so donors provided naive and central memory subsets, regulatory and stem cell-like memory subsets were isolated from just 8 patients and roughly eight healthy donors. General study outcomes and caveats: A moderate but significant shortening of TCRB CDR3 length was observed in type 1 diabetes patients in all four CD4+ subsets. Shorter templates might be favored by PCR, yet because patient and control samples were amplified and corrected together, any such skew would affect both groups equally. Sequencing cDNA rather than genomic DNA could over-represent highly expressing activated cells, although activation and CD3 levels did not differ between groups. HLA sub-analyses involved small numbers of individuals, so any influence of HLA type on TCRB rearrangement remained unresolved. Fewer insertions and more nucleotide deletions at VDJ recombination sites were observed in patients with type 1 diabetes, implying thymic rearrangement abnormalities. The naive, central memory and regulatory TCRB repertoires appeared to resemble one another more closely among patients than among healthy donors.

All of the isolated RNA was reverse transcribed with the High Capacity cDNA Reverse Transcription Kit, so expressed TCRB transcripts were sequenced. Deep immunoSEQ sequencing was applied to naive, central memory and regulatory T cell samples, giving an average of about 3.6 million total reads per sample. Sorted cells were lysed in RLT buffer and RNA was extracted with DNase-treated RNeasy Micro or Mini kits, depending on cell number. To prevent cross-contamination, each cell subset was processed individually, whereas patient and healthy donor samples were processed jointly. The immunoSEQ multiplex PCR was used to amplify TCRB sequences from cDNA, generating 87-bp fragments that spanned the CDR3 region. The amplicons were sequenced using the Illumina HiSeq platform. On the authors' methods: Synthetic template baselines were used to correct PCR bias computationally, reads within Hamming distance 2 were collapsed, and singletons that could not be merged were discarded. Reads were aligned to IMGT to assign V, D and J genes, CDR3 length, and insertions or deletions at six rearrangement sites. Within each subset, clonotype counts were normalized to sorted cell number, after which true diversity and Gini coefficients were computed with the tcR R package. The overlap coefficient, calculated on TCRB nucleotide sequences, was used to measure repertoire sharing. As stored in TCRdb, this immuneACCESS dataset retains in-frame rearrangements with V and J assigned. A fraction of the clones does not appear; measured against another copy, unresolved V genes explain less than half of the discrepancy, and the remainder lacks a known reason. The V and J calls and clone size were taken over from that table, and D and trimming were inferred from the DNA. The sample table contains about 390,000 clones; only one count was recorded for around 9.6% of them. The ten largest clones take up about 0.6% of the sample.

Sequenced: central memory CD4+ T cells from blood. This clonotype was sampled from a man aged 30 to 39 with type 1 diabetes. The sequence links TRBV4-2 to TRBJ2-3; 11 central bases correspond to TRBD2. The CDR3 region reads CASSQASGGYTDTQYF. The sequenced DNA is TGTGCCAGCAGCCAAGCTAGCGGGGGGTACACAGATACGCAGTATTTT.